What follows is one T cell receptor beta chain and its context. CDR3 length equals 14 residues. CDR1 and CDR2 from the germline V gene are MNHEY and SVGAGI. V was shortened by 11 bases and J by 6 bases, with 20 bases between the two germline ends. This record comes from a study of blood T cell repertoires in COVID-19. For the study at large: Acute and convalescent COVID-19 specimens originated in the United States, Italy and Spain.

Clones were read by immunoSEQ multiplex PCR, and TCRdb kept only the in-frame ones, dropping some. This sample has some 230,000 clones, with around 84% found just once. This clonotype originated in a middle-aged man with acute or convalescent COVID-19. Sequences were obtained from peripheral blood. The V call is TRBV6-5, the J call TRBJ1-5, with a possible D match to TRBD1 (5 bases). The chain's CDR3 is CAVKPGPGGQPQHF. DNA of the CDR3: TGTGCCGTGAAACCGGGGCCGGGAGGTCAGCCCCAGCATTTT.